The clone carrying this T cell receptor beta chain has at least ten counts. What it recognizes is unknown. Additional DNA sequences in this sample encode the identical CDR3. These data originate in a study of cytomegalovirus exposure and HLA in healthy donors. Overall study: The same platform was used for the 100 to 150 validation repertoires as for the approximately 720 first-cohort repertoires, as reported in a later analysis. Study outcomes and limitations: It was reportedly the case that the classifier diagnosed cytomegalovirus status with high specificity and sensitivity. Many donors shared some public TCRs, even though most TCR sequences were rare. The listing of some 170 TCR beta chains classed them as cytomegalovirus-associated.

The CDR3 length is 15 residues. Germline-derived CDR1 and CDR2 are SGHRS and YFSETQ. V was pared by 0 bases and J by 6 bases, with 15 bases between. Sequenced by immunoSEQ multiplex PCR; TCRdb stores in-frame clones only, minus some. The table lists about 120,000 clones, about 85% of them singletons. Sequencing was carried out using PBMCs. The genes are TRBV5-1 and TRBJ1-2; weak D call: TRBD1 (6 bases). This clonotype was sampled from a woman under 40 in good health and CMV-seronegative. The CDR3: CASSLALGAKDGYTF. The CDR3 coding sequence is TGCGCCAGCAGCTTGGCTCTGGGGGCGAAGGATGGCTACACCTTC.